This TCR beta chain was recovered during a study of blood T cell repertoires in COVID-19. Study-wide context: Sites in the United States, Italy and Spain provided acute and convalescent COVID-19 samples. Nucleic acid was either cDNA or gDNA, and it came from T cells, B-cell-depleted T cells, or PBMCs.

The CDR3 sequence is 20 residues long. With 1 base clipped from V and 2 bases from J, the junction kept 13 bases outside the gene matches. CDR1 LGHNA and CDR2 YNFKEQ come from the germline V gene. Methods used by the authors: Nucleated cell number was recorded as an estimate derived from reference gene primer amplification. Measured with immunoSEQ multiplex PCR; TCRdb has only the in-frame clones, and not every one. The DNA was the basis for D and trimming; V, J and clone size are from that table. The table shows about 210,000 clones, with approximately 91% occurring only once. The receptor was isolated from a woman aged 40 to 50 with acute or convalescent COVID-19. Sample: peripheral blood. V gene TRBV4-2 combines with J gene TRBJ2-3; 12 nucleotides align to TRBD2. As DNA, the CDR3 is TGTGCCAGCAGCCAAGGGCCTAGCGGGGGGGCCGGGACCCCCACAGATACGCAGTATTTT. Translation: CASSQGPSGGAGTPTDTQYF.